The 2 T cell receptor beta chains given below trace back to one sample, sequenced in a study of early T cells in non-severe SARS-CoV-2 infection. One entry per CDR3 protein, called by TCRdb with MiXCR from the 5' RACE reads. Found here are approximately 70,000 distinct CDR3 sequences, around 12% of them singletons; the top ten hold roughly 2.5%. Specimen: whole blood, collected at baseline. These receptors came from an adult who was a healthcare worker with PCR-confirmed SARS-CoV-2 infection or an uninfected control (not recorded which).

The table lists this clonotype with a few counts. The chain is built from TRBV11-1 and TRBJ1-1; D unresolved. Trimming cost V 2 bases and J 3 bases, with 10 bases left between them. Germline V gene sequence: CDR1 SGHAT, CDR2 FQDESV (reference sequence). The CDR3 is 14 residues long. CDR3 residues: CASSLYRQDTEAFF. For the CDR3, the DNA is TGTGCCAGCAGCTTATATCGTCAGGACACTGAAGCTTTCTTT.

The V and J genes are TRBV6-1 and TRBJ2-7; the match to TRBD2 covers 7 bases. Germline CDR1 MNHNS, CDR2 SASEGT. The CDR3 has 15 residues. J was trimmed by 7 bases and V by 0 bases; bases with no gene match: 9. This CDR3 is CASSEAVRAGNEQYF. The CDR3 nucleotides read TGTGCCAGCAGTGAAGCCGTTAGAGCGGGGAATGAGCAGTACTTC.